The T cell receptor (beta chain) described here comes from a study of vaccination and CD4 T cells after COVID-19. Study-wide background: Post-vaccine sampling followed dose two by a median 72 days (range 14 to 241). The authors exposed cells to overlapping spike peptides derived from SARS-CoV-2, HCoV-NL63, HCoV-OC43 and HCoV-229E.

General study results and limits: Convalescent patients had a median around 90% of post-vaccine SARS-CoV-2-reactive clones that were detected only after vaccination, not before it.

In its sample, this clonotype ranks as large. Its specificity is not known. V dropped 8 bases and J dropped 7; count of bases not matched to a gene: 7. The germline V gene has CDR1 SNHLY and CDR2 FYNNEI. This CDR3 has 13 amino acids. Cultured CD4+ T cell DNA underwent sequencing with the Oncomine TCR Beta short-read assay. Genomic DNA extraction was carried out from cultured CD4+ T cells. TCRdb reprocessed the PCR reads with MiXCR, giving one entry per CDR3 protein. The table has some 2,900 distinct CDR3 sequences, over 75% seen once. As to treatment: roughly ten-day PBMC culture with coronavirus spike peptide pools or control peptides (ViraFEST assay).

Sample: CD4+ T cells from blood, cultured in vitro. The V and J genes are TRBV2 and TRBJ2-2; TRBD1 matches 7 bases. This receptor was taken from a human donor who had recovered from COVID-19. CDR3 region: CASGTGVVGELFF. DNA for the CDR3: TGTGCCAGCGGCACAGGGGTCGTCGGGGAGCTGTTTTTT.